One TCR beta chain is described in this entry. Its antigen is unidentified. These data belong to a study of beta chain features in type 1 diabetes. Every single donor gave one heparinised blood draw, and these averaged approximately 110 mL. Every isolated RNA sample was fully reverse transcribed, so sequencing captured expressed TCRB transcripts. Data came from immunoSEQ multiplex PCR; TCRdb stores just in-frame clones and leaves some out. The data hold a few hundred thousand clones, with roughly a tenth observed a single time. The germline V gene has CDR1 SGHRS and CDR2 YFSETQ. The CDR3 consists of 15 residues. V lost 4 bases, J lost 7 bases, and 9 bases stayed unmatched. Points from the study as a whole: Highly expressing activated T cells could be over-counted with a cDNA template. In every one of the four CD4+ subsets, TCRB CDR3s were moderately but significantly shorter in Type 1 diabetes patients.

The receptor comes from a man aged 25 to 40 with type 1 diabetes. The sample comprised naive CD4+ T cells from blood. The V gene is TRBV5-1, the J gene TRBJ2-7; 12 nucleotides agree with TRBD2. The CDR3 nucleotides read TGCGCCAGCAGCGTTCTAGCGGGGGGGCAAGAGGAGCAGTACTTC. Amino acid sequence: CASSVLAGGQEEQYF.